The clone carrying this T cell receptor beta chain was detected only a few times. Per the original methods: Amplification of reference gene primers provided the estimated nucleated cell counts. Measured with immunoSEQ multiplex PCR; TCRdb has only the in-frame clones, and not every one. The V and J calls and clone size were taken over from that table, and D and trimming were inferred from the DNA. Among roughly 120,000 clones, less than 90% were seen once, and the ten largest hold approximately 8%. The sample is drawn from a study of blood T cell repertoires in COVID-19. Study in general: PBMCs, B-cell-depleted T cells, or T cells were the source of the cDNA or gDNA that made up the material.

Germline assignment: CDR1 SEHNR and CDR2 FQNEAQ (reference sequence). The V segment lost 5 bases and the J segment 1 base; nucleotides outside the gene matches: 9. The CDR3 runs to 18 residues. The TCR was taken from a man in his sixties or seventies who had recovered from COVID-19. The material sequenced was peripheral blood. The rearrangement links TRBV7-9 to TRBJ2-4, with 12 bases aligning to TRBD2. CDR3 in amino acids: CASSPLAGGKGAKNIQYF. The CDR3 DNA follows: TGTGCCAGCAGCCCTCTAGCGGGAGGGAAGGGGGCCAAAAACATTCAGTACTTC. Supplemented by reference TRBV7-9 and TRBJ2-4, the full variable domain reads DTGVSQNPRHKITKRGQNVTFRCDPISEHNRLYWYRQTLGQGPEFLTYFQNEAQLEKSRLLSDRFSAERPKGSFSTLEIQRTEQGDSAMYLCASSPLAGGKGAKNIQYFGAGTRLSVL.